Each of the 17 T cell receptor beta chains below was sequenced from the same sample in a study of blood T cell repertoires in COVID-19. TCRdb's copy holds only in-frame clones and misses some; the assay was immunoSEQ multiplex PCR. The sample records 75,000 to 85,000 clones, over 70% being singletons. The sequencing input was peripheral blood. The receptors derive from a man aged 45-65 years with active COVID-19.

CDR3 sequence (DNA): TGTGCCAGCAGTTACGGCGGGAGGTCTTACACCGGGGAGCTGTTTTTT. The encoded protein is CASSYGGRSYTGELFF. The gene calls are TRBV6-5 and TRBJ2-2, with TRBD2 matching over 8 bases. In germline, CDR1 is MNHEY, CDR2 SVGAGI. V shed 2 bases, J shed 3 bases, and the junction held 5 bases outside the gene matches. The CDR3 totals 16 residues.

This clone was observed a few times. This sequence joins TRBV7-2 and TRBJ2-5, with 7 nucleotides matching TRBD2. Germline assignment: CDR1 SGHTA and CDR2 FQGNSA. V lost 7 bases and J lost 2; bases outside the gene matches: 7. The CDR3 runs to 14 residues. The chain's CDR3 is CASNRWGGQETQYF. The CDR3 nucleotides read TGTGCCAGCAACCGGTGGGGGGGGCAAGAGACCCAGTACTTC.

V and J are TRBV28 and TRBJ1-5, with D hard to call. The CDR3 contains 13 residues. Looked up from germline, CDR1 is MDHEN and CDR2 is SYDVKM. Trimming pared 7 bases from V and 0 bases from J, leaving 7 bases between. The CDR3 DNA is TGTGCCAGCAACAGCCGTAGCAATCAGCCCCAGCATTTT. Protein: CASNSRSNQPQHF. The full variable domain, with the rest looked up from reference TRBV28 and TRBJ1-5, is DVKVTQSSRYLVKRTGEKVFLECVQDMDHENMFWYRQDPGLGLRLIYFSYDVKMKEKGDIPEGYSVSREKKERFSLILESASTNQTSMYLCASNSRSNQPQHFGDGTRLSIL.

The chain combines TRBV15 with TRBJ2-3; D gene unclear. The CDR3 has 15 amino acids. Germline-derived CDR1 and CDR2 are LNHNV and YYDKDF (reference sequence). The V and J ends lost 1 base and 2 bases respectively, with 10 bases between them. CDR3: CATSRVLATTDTQYF. The CDR3 DNA reads TGTGCCACCAGCAGAGTCCTGGCAACCACAGATACGCAGTATTTT.

V and J are TRBV7-9 and TRBJ1-1, with 8 positions matching TRBD1. CDR3 length: 14 amino acids. The V and J ends lost 4 bases and 0 bases, in that order; junction bases with no gene match: 1. CDR1 SEHNR and CDR2 FQNEAQ come from the germline V gene (reference sequence). CDR3 protein: CASSWGQVNTEAFF. Here the CDR3 DNA reads TGTGCCAGCAGCTGGGGACAGGTGAACACTGAAGCTTTCTTT.

V usage is TRBV27 and J usage is TRBJ1-1; D not certain. From germline, CDR1 is MNHEY and CDR2 SMNVEV (reference sequence). The CDR3 has 14 residues. Trimming shortened V by 2 bases and J by 1 base, and 8 bases separated the two germline ends. CDR3 bases: TGTGCCAGCAGTTTAGCCAGGTGGAACACTGAAGCTTTCTTT. Protein product: CASSLARWNTEAFF.

This chain connects TRBV14 to TRBJ1-1; D gene uncertain. Germline lookup yields CDR1 SGHDN and CDR2 FVKESK. The length of the CDR3 is 15 residues. Deletions cut 0 bases from V and 8 bases from J, with 16 bases between. CDR3: CASSQDPPGRSEAFF. The CDR3 DNA reads as TGTGCCAGCAGCCAAGATCCCCCGGGGAGGTCCGAAGCTTTCTTT.

The rearrangement joins TRBV6-5 to TRBJ2-3, with D possibly being TRBD2 (6 bases). The ends were cut back, 0 bases at V and 1 base at J, with 11 bases in the middle. Germline V gene data show CDR1 as MNHEY and CDR2 as SVGAGI. The length of the CDR3 is 16 residues. CDR3 nucleotide sequence: TGTGCCAGCAGTTACTCGGCGGAGGGCCGCACAGATACGCAGTATTTT. Translating gives CASSYSAEGRTDTQYF.

The genes are TRBV4-3 and TRBJ2-5; 8 bases agree with TRBD2. This CDR3 has 14 amino acids. CDR1 is LGHNA, CDR2 YSLEER, per germline. V shed 0 bases, J shed 11 bases, and the junction held 8 bases outside the gene matches. This chain's CDR3 is CASSQERGGRGQYF. The CDR3 DNA follows: TGCGCCAGCAGCCAAGAACGGGGGGGCCGTGGACAGTACTTC.

V is TRBV6-1 and J is TRBJ2-7; 10 positions agree with TRBD1. The ends lost 3 bases at V and 3 bases at J; junction bases unmatched: 5. The CDR3 covers 15 residues. CDR1 is MNHNS, CDR2 SASEGT, per germline. CDR3 sequence reads: CASSEGQGLHYEQYF. Here the CDR3 DNA reads TGTGCCAGCAGTGAGGGACAGGGGCTACACTACGAGCAGTACTTC.

CDR3 DNA: TGTGCCAGCAGCGCTGGAGGGGGGGCCGCCGACACTGAAGCTTTCTTT. As protein: CASSAGGGAADTEAFF. This rearrangement joins TRBV9 to TRBJ1-1; D is possibly TRBD1 (6 bases). Germline V gives CDR1 SGDLS, CDR2 YYNGEE. Trimming left V 3 bases short and J 3 bases short, with 18 bases between. The CDR3 runs to 16 residues.

The chain employs TRBV28 and TRBJ2-1, with 8 bases aligning to TRBD2. This CDR3 is 14 amino acids long. Germline assignment: CDR1 MDHEN and CDR2 SYDVKM. V lost 2 bases and J lost 7; bases outside the gene matches: 4. In DNA form, the CDR3 reads TGTGCCAGCAGTTTAGGATCTAGCGGGAATGAGCAGTTCTTC. Translating gives CASSLGSSGNEQFF.

This clone was detected a few times. The chain links TRBV2 to TRBJ1-5; 7 nucleotides match TRBD1. Per the germline V gene, CDR1 is SNHLY and CDR2 is FYNNEI. After removal of 3 bases from V and 5 bases from J, the junction contained 7 bases not matched to a gene. CDR3 length: 15 amino acids. CDR3 in DNA: TGTGCCAGCAGTGACCTGACAGGGCCAGATCAGCCCCAGCATTTT. This codes for CASSDLTGPDQPQHF.

The chain combines TRBV28 with TRBJ2-5, with unresolved D. V shed 7 bases and J shed 5 bases, with 8 bases lying between them. Germline V lookup: CDR1 MDHEN, CDR2 SYDVKM. This CDR3 comprises 11 residues. The CDR3 reads CASKTGETQYF. As DNA, the CDR3 is TGTGCCAGCAAGACGGGTGAGACCCAGTACTTC.

The chain has TRBV7-3 and TRBJ2-1; D is unresolved. The CDR3 extends over 15 amino acids. V lost 5 bases and J 0 bases, leaving 11 bases between the germline ends. From germline, CDR1 is SGHTA and CDR2 FQGTGA. This CDR3 reads CASSPPFSSYNEQFF. CDR3 nucleotides: TGTGCCAGCAGCCCCCCATTTTCCTCCTACAATGAGCAGTTCTTC.

This clone has a single count. CDR3 bases: TGTGCCAGCAGGGGACCGGGACAGGGTTTTTACGAGCAGTACTTC. Translated: CASRGPGQGFYEQYF. This chain connects TRBV27 to TRBJ2-7, with 9 bases fitting TRBD1. CDR1 MNHEY and CDR2 SMNVEV come from the germline V gene (reference sequence). V trimming: 6 bases; J trimming: 4 bases; junction bases outside the gene matches: 10. The CDR3 runs to 15 residues.

This rearrangement joins TRBV7-9 to TRBJ2-1; the D gene is possibly TRBD1 (6 bases). The CDR3 is 15 amino acids. From germline, CDR1 is SEHNR and CDR2 FQNEAQ (reference sequence). Trimming removed 5 bases at V and 5 bases at J, with 16 bases between. CDR3 protein: CASSAPGTPNNEQFF. The CDR3 DNA reads TGTGCCAGCAGCGCCCCCGGGACACCGAACAATGAGCAGTTCTTC. Full variable domain (outside the CDR3, taken from reference TRBV7-9 and TRBJ2-1): DTGVSQNPRHKITKRGQNVTFRCDPISEHNRLYWYRQTLGQGPEFLTYFQNEAQLEKSRLLSDRFSAERPKGSFSTLEIQRTEQGDSAMYLCASSAPGTPNNEQFFGPGTRLTVL.